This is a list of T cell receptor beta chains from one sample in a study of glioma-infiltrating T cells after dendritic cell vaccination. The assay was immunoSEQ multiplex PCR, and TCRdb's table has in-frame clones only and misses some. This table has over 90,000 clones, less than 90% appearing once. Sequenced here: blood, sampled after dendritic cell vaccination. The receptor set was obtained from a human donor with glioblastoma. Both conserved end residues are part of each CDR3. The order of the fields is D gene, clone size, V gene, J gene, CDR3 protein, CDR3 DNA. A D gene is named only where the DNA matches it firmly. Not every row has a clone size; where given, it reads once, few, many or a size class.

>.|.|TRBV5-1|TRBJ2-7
CASSLSGGPSYEQYF
TGCGCCAGCAGCCTTTCGGGGGGCCCCTCCTACGAGCAGTACTTC
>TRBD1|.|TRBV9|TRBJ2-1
CASSVGLQGARNEQFF
TGTGCCAGCAGCGTAGGCTTACAGGGGGCCCGCAATGAGCAGTTCTTC
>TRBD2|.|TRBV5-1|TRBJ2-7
CASSAPGLAGTYEQYF
TGCGCCAGCAGCGCCCCGGGACTAGCGGGAACCTACGAGCAGTACTTC
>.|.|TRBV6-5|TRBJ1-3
CASSYDSSSGNTIYF
TGTGCCAGCAGTTACGACAGTTCCTCTGGAAACACCATATATTTT
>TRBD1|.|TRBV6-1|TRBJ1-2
CASSSPWTGGYGYTF
TGTGCCAGCAGTTCCCCCTGGACAGGGGGATATGGCTACACCTTC
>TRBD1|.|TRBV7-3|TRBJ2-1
CASSPDRYNEQFF
TGTGCCAGCAGCCCGGACAGGTACAATGAGCAGTTCTTC
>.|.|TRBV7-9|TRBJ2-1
CASSLAAVNNEQFF
TGTGCCAGCAGCTTAGCGGCGGTGAACAATGAGCAGTTCTTC
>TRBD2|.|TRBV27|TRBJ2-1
CASSPGLAGVSEQFF
TGTGCCAGCAGTCCGGGACTAGCGGGAGTGTCTGAGCAGTTCTTC
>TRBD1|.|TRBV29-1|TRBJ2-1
CSVAGQGHSSEQFF
TGCAGCGTGGCAGGACAGGGTCATAGTAGTGAGCAGTTCTTC
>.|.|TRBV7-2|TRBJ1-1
CASSLAPGGDTEAFF
TGTGCCAGCAGCCTTGCGCCGGGGGGGGACACTGAAGCTTTCTTT
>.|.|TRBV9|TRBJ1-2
CASSSPRGERYGYTF
TGTGCCAGCAGCTCCCCTCGGGGGGAAAGGTATGGCTACACCTTC
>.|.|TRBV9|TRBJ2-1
CASSPPGDNEQFF
TGTGCCAGCAGCCCCCCCGGGGACAATGAGCAGTTCTTC
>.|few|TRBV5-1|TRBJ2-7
CASSLTTAYEQYF
TGCGCCAGCAGCTTAACAACCGCCTACGAGCAGTACTTC
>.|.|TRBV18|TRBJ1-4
CASSPLSATNEKLFF
TGTGCCAGCTCACCACTGAGCGCAACTAATGAAAAACTGTTTTTT
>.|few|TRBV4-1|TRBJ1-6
CASSQDSNSYVSPLHF
TGCGCCAGCAGCCAAGATTCAAACAGTTACGTTTCACCCCTCCACTTT
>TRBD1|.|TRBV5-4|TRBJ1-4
CASSPAGTANEKLFF
TGTGCCAGCAGCCCAGCCGGGACAGCTAATGAAAAACTGTTTTTT